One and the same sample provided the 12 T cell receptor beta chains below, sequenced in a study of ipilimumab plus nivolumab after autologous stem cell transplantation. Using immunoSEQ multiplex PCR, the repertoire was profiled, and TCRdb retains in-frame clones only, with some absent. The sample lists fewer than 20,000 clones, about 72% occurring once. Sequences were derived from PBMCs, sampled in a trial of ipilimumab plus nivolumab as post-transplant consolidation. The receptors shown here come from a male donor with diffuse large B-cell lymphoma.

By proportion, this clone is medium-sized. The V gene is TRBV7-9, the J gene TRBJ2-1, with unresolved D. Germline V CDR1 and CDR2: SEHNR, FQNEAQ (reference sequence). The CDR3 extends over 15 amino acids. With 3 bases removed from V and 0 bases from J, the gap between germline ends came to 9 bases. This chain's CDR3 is CASSFRPRSYNEQFF. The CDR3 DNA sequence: TGTGCCAGCAGCTTCCGCCCCCGCTCCTACAATGAGCAGTTCTTC.

The CDR3 sequence: CASTGTMNTEAFF. Here the CDR3 DNA reads TGTGCCAGCACCGGGACAATGAACACTGAAGCTTTCTTT. The chain links TRBV7-8 to TRBJ1-1; D is perhaps TRBD1 (6 bases). V was trimmed by 7 bases and J by 0 bases, leaving 9 bases between them. The CDR3 has 13 residues. Germline V gene data show CDR1 as SGHVS and CDR2 as FQNEAQ. Variable domain in full (rest from reference TRBV7-8 and TRBJ1-1): GAGVSQSPRYKVAKRGQDVALRCDPISGHVSLFWYQQALGQGPEFLTYFQNEAQLDKSGLPSDRFFAERPEGSVSTLKIQRTQQEDSAVYLCASTGTMNTEAFFGQGTRLTVV.

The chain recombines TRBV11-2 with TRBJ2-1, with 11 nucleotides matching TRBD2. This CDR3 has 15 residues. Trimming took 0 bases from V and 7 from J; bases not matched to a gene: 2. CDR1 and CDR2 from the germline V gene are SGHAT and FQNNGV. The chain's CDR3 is CASSLESSGRNEQFF. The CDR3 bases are TGTGCCAGCAGCTTAGAATCTAGCGGGAGGAATGAGCAGTTCTTC. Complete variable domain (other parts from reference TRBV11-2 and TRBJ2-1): EAGVAQSPRYKIIEKRQSVAFWCNPISGHATLYWYQQILGQGPKLLIQFQNNGVVDDSQLPKDRFSAERLKGVDSTLKIQPAKLEDSAVYLCASSLESSGRNEQFFGPGTRLTVL.

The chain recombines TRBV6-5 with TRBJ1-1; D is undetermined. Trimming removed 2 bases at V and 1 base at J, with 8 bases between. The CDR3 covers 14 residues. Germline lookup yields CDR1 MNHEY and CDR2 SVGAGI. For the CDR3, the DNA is TGTGCCAGCAGTTACAATCCAGGGAACACTGAAGCTTTCTTT. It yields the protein CASSYNPGNTEAFF.

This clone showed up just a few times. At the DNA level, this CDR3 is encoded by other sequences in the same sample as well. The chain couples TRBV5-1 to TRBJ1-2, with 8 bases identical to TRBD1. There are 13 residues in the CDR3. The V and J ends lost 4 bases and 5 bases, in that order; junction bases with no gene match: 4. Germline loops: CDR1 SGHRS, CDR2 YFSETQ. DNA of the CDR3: TGCGCCAGCAGCCCGACAGGGGTTTATGGCTACACCTTC. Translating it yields CASSPTGVYGYTF.

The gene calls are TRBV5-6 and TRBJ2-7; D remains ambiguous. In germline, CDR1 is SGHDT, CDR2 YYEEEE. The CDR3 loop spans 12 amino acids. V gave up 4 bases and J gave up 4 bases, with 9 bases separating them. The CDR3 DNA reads TGTGCCAGCAGCCTCGATTATTACGAGCAGTACTTC. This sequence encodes CASSLDYYEQYF.

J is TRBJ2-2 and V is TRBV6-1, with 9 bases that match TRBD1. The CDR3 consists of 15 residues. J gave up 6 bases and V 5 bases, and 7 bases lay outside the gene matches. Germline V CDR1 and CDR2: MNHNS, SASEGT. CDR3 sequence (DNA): TGTGCCAGCAGTCCGACAGGGGGGGCACCCGGGGAGCTGTTTTTT. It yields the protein CASSPTGGAPGELFF.

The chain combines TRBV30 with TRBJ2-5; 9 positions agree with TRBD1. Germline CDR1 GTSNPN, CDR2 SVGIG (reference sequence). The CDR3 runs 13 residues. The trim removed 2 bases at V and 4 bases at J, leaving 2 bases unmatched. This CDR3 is CAWSQTGGETQYF. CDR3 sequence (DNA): TGTGCCTGGAGTCAGACAGGGGGAGAGACCCAGTACTTC.

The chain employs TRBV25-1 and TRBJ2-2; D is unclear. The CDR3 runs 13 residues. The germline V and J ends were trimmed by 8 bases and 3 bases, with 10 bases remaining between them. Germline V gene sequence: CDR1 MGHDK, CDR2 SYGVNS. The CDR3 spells CASRWDYTGELFF. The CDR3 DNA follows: TGTGCCAGCCGGTGGGATTACACCGGGGAGCTGTTTTTT.

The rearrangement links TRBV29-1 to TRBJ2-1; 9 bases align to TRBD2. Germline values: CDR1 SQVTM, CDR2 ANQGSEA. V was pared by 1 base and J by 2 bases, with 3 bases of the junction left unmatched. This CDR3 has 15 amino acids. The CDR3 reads CSVEGGGGAYNEQFF. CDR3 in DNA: TGCAGCGTTGAAGGAGGCGGGGGGGCCTACAATGAGCAGTTCTTC.

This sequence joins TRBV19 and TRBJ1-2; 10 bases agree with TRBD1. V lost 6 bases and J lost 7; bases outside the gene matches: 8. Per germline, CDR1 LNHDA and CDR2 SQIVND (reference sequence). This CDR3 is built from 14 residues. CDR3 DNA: TGTGCCAGTAGATCCGGGACAGGGGTGTCTGGCTACACCTTC. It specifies CASRSGTGVSGYTF.

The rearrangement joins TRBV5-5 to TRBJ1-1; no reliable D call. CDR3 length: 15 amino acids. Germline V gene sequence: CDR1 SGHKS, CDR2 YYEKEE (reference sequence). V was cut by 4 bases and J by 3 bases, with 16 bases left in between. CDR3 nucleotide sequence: TGTGCCAGCAGCCGGGATCCGGGTAGGGACACTGAAGCTTTCTTT. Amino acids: CASSRDPGRDTEAFF.